This note documents a single T cell receptor beta chain sequence. TCRdb ran MiXCR on the RT-PCR reads and lists one entry per CDR3 protein. This sample has 550,000 to 750,000 distinct CDR3 sequences, with 12% to 15% found just once. Germline V gives CDR1 MNHEY, CDR2 SMNVEV (reference sequence). Trimming took off 3 bases at V and 1 base at J, with 6 bases between the two ends. The CDR3 loop spans 13 amino acids. Specimen: memory CD4+ T cells from blood. The gene calls are TRBV27 and TRBJ1-2; unclear D gene. The TCR comes from a female donor in good health, serving as a healthy control. The DNA of the CDR3 is TGTGCCAGCAGTTTCCGGCTTAACTATGGCTACACCTTC. As protein: CASSFRLNYGYTF.